This T cell receptor (beta chain) was recovered during a study of graft-versus-host responses after intestinal transplantation. Across the study: Multivisceral, liver-intestinal, or isolated intestinal grafts were transplanted into recipients.

Findings and caveats of the study: Recipient marrow showed GvH clones, some seen first in ileum or blood.

The CDR3 extends over 15 amino acids. V shed 4 bases and J 0 bases; nucleotides not matched to a gene: 0. Looked up from germline, CDR1 is ENHRY and CDR2 is SYGVKD. This clone was observed a handful of times. What it binds is not known. Produced via immunoSEQ multiplex PCR; TCRdb's table is partial and in-frame only. Of around 20,000 clones in the sample, roughly 80% are singletons; the top ten hold about 1.9%. The rearrangement joins TRBV10-3 to TRBJ1-6; 7 bases align to TRBD1. The receptor's source is a human patient who received an intestinal transplant, so some T cells may come from the graft donor. The source material was PBMCs, sampled 14 days after transplant. The chain's CDR3 is CAISGDSSYNSPLHF. The CDR3 DNA follows: TGTGCCATCAGTGGGGACAGCTCCTATAATTCACCCCTCCACTTT.